This TCR beta chain stems from a study of post-analysis software for immune sequencing data. Study as a whole: Several disease courses (relapsing-remitting, secondary progressive and progressive-relapsing) of multiple sclerosis were included. Study results and limitations: F measure clustering grouped samples strongly by preparation batch. Higher frequency in patients than in controls was seen for about five TRBV segments, with TRBV5-6, TRBV5-1 and TRBV20-1 among them. Controls' normalized Chao1 diversity significantly exceeded that of multiple sclerosis patients.

Comments on this clonotype: The antigen remains unidentified.

This CDR3 contains 13 residues. The ends were cut back, 6 bases at V and 6 bases at J, with 14 bases in the middle. The TCR beta cDNA libraries carried unique molecular identifiers. The authors obtained 400,000 to 600,000 cDNA molecules from around 0.96 to 9.9 million T cells. Each CDR3 protein is one row after TCRdb ran MiXCR on the PCR reads. The sample has about 400,000 distinct CDR3 sequences, roughly 36% seen once; the top ten hold 13%. The rearrangement uses TRBV12-3 or TRBV12-4 and TRBJ1-2; D might be TRBD1 (5 bases). The receptor was isolated from a girl aged 5-17 years with multiple sclerosis. The sample comprised blood. CDR3 in DNA: TGTGCCAGCAGGTCACAGGAGGTCGATGGCTACACCTTC. This codes for CASRSQEVDGYTF.